One TCR beta chain is described in this entry. Participants, about 18 to 95 years old, spanned 25 or so US areas. The sample originates from a study of blood T cell repertoires in COVID-19. At the level of the study: All recovered Cohort 3 donors got two negative PCRs, got clearance, or saw symptom resolution. The analysed material was cDNA or gDNA that came from T cells, B-cell-depleted T cells, or PBMCs.

The assay was immunoSEQ multiplex PCR, and TCRdb's table has in-frame clones only and misses some. The repertoire consists of 150,000 to 200,000 clones, with about 88% occurring once and the leading ten covering under 30%. Germline values: CDR1 LNHDA, CDR2 SQIVND (reference sequence). The length of the CDR3 is 16 residues. The V end lost 6 bases, the J end lost 0 bases, and 15 bases lay between the germline ends. This sequence was found in a middle-aged woman in a cohort exposed to, infected with or recovered from COVID-19 (not recorded which). The sample consisted of PBMCs or T cells enriched from blood (not recorded which). The V call is TRBV19, the J call TRBJ1-5; possible D gene TRBD1, 5 bases. In DNA form, the CDR3 reads TGTGCCAGTAGGCGGGATTGGGGGATTAGCAATCAGCCCCAGCATTTT. Encoded protein: CASRRDWGISNQPQHF.